This T cell receptor (beta chain) originates from a study of blood T cell repertoires in COVID-19. Study summary: T cells, B-cell-depleted T cells, or PBMCs supplied cDNA or gDNA.

Only in-frame clones appear in the TCRdb table, and some are missing; sequencing was by immunoSEQ multiplex PCR. Here the sample spans tens of thousands of clones, about 90% being singletons. The CDR3 extends over 14 amino acids. Trimming removed 1 base from V and 8 bases from J; junction bases left unmatched: 3. CDR1 and CDR2 (germline): LGHNA, YSLEER. The receptor's source is a man between 65 and 79 years old with acute or convalescent COVID-19. Sequencing was performed on peripheral blood. This chain links TRBV4-3 with TRBJ1-4; TRBD1 aligns across 8 bases. For the CDR3, the DNA is TGCGCCAGCAGCCAAGGGAACAGGGGGGAAAAACTGTTTTTT. Protein product: CASSQGNRGEKLFF.